The entry that follows covers one T cell receptor beta chain sequence. Per the original methods: Reference gene primer amplification gave nucleated cell count estimates. Profiling relied on immunoSEQ multiplex PCR, and the TCRdb table lists in-frame clones only, not all of them. From that table come the V and J calls and clone size; the DNA was used to work out D and trimming. The sample records roughly 380,000 clones, more than 70% being singletons. This sample was included in a study of blood T cell repertoires in COVID-19. Overall study context: Material from acute and convalescent COVID-19 was sourced from the United States, Italy and Spain. Sample material is recorded as cDNA or gDNA derived from T cells, B-cell-depleted T cells, or PBMCs.

Trimming removed 1 base from V and 4 bases from J, with 11 bases in between. The CDR3 spans 15 residues. Germline-derived CDR1 and CDR2 are SGHTA and FQGNSA. Followed over time, Seattle patients had been enrolled while infection was active. Sequenced: peripheral blood. The sequence came from a woman aged 60-75 years with COVID-19, enrolled during active disease. This sequence joins TRBV7-2 and TRBJ1-5, with D possibly being TRBD1 (5 bases). The CDR3 nucleotides are TGTGCCAGCAGCTTAGTAGGGGTGGGAAATCAGCCCCAGCATTTT. Translated: CASSLVGVGNQPQHF.